This T cell receptor beta chain was captured by sequencing in a study of cytomegalovirus exposure and HLA in healthy donors (dated by TCRdb to about 2017). At the level of the whole study: In an earlier analysis of under 600 of the donors, 250 to 350 Gb of sequence data and some 100 million unique TCR beta sequences from about 179 million T cells were reported. An early release covering some 640 HLA-typed donors comprised 300 to 350 gigabases of sequencing data and tens of millions of unique TCR sequences. Along with the roughly 670-subject first cohort, a separate validation cohort of around 120 different subjects was used. Because of strong linkage in the cohort, 5 or 6 DR-DQ haplotypes were treated as single units for association and clustering. A later genetic analysis used genome-wide SNP genotypes for about 60% of the roughly 700 donors, treating that subset as a discovery cohort. Among 300 to 500 genotyped donors of the cohort, an average of about 220,000 unique TCR beta nucleotide sequences was sequenced per donor, of which roughly 17% were non-productive. Typing coverage varied by locus: roughly 629-630 donors for A, B, C, DRB1 and DQB1; roughly 560 for DQA1; 600 to 610 for DPA1; more than 450 for DPB1. To decide whether each TCR beta V gene segment behaved as functional or pseudogenic, an earlier analysis of some 570 of the donors relied on high-throughput TCR beta sequencing. To predict cytomegalovirus infection status, the study brought together high-throughput TCR immunosequencing, statistical association of individual TCRs with disease status, and machine learning. The study was designed to test whether signatures of past pathogen exposure could be identified by cataloging public T cell receptors. Of the 300 to 450 genotyped donors, 81% were placed in the genetic ancestry cluster associated with self-reported Caucasian donors. Class I and class II HLA loci were covered by the typing at four-digit resolution. The study used immunosequencing to profile the T cell repertoires of 670 or so subjects and linked those repertoires to cytomegalovirus serostatus. In the later analysis, no new phenotypic data were used to find candidate immune exposures; instead, reliance was placed on TCR beta sequences and their occurrence across donors. Donor age, sex, ethnicity and CMV serostatus were compiled together with the repertoire data. A later analysis re-analyzed previously published TCR beta repertoires from approximately 670 donors and added high-resolution HLA genotyping to study TCR occurrence patterns. Every discovery cohort repertoire had been produced on one sequencing platform. Beyond this particular receptor, the publication reports: In vitro tests confirmed that a few of the cytomegalovirus-associated TCR beta chains recognize cytomegalovirus antigens. A further reported finding was that TCR beta sequences accurately predicted the HLA-A and HLA-B alleles for most subjects in the first cohort. A later analysis found that most CMV-associated TCR beta chains appeared HLA-restricted, with HLA associations seemingly driven largely by CMV exposure. Presence/absence analyses assumed roughly uniform sequencing depth across donors, an assumption that may not hold. The earlier analysis of 587 of the donors excluded about 16 rarely observed V segments, including chromosome 9 orphons, because counts were too low. Strong co-occurrence of HLA alleles, especially DR and DQ, made assigning TCR associations to individual alleles difficult. A later analysis found that TCR association rates varied across HLA loci, with DRB1 alleles showing the most associated TCRs and HLA-C alleles the fewest. The study listed 164 TCR beta chains as associated with cytomegalovirus. Cytomegalovirus status was reported to be diagnosed by the classifier with high specificity and sensitivity in both the original and validation cohorts. The only immune exposure information available for the cohort was CMV serostatus. A cluster of highly shared sequence variants was judged likely to represent a technical artifact of the sequencing pipeline. Broadly in line with IMGT annotations, most TCR beta V segments showed up in productive rearrangements about 90% or about 30% of the time in an earlier analysis of several hundred of the donors. A later analysis found that HLA-associated TCR beta chains were more clonally expanded and had lower generation probabilities than equally common non-associated chains. This cohort had only TCR beta chains sequenced, and the lack of alpha or paired-chain data limited which features could be detected. According to a later analysis, parvovirus B19, influenza, CMV and Epstein-Barr virus appeared linked to several top co-occurrence clusters. Across donors, most TCR sequences were observed very rarely, whereas some public TCRs were present in many individuals. The authors suggested that the approach could potentially be extended to other disease states and immunological phenotypes. Correlated functional status among segregating V segments might be attributable to linkage disequilibrium, but an unknown experimental factor could not be ruled out. In a later genetic analysis, fewer N-insertions in productive TCRs were reported among donors in an Asian-associated ancestry cluster than the roughly 640-donor mean. V-gene and J-gene trimming of TCR beta chains was associated with a missense DCLRE1C variant in a later genetic analysis, and the association was replicated in an independent cohort. Some IMGT-functional V segments, including TRBV6-2 and TRBV6-3, could not be distinguished by the 87-base-pair reads and were therefore excluded. Because HLA typing was unavailable for some donors at each locus, only the typed subset was used in association tests. At a false discovery rate of 0.05, a later analysis linked about 17,000 TCR beta sequences to specific HLA alleles.

The library was generated by the immunoSEQ multiplex PCR assay. The multiplex PCR relied on a mix of 60 forward primers for TCR Vbeta segments and 13 reverse primers for TCR Jbeta segments. A multiplex PCR assay on genomic DNA amplified the CDR3 region of rearranged TCR beta genes. On the Illumina HiSeq System, the amplified TCR beta libraries were sequenced as 87-base-pair reads. On the authors' methods: A later analysis counted about 80 million unique TCR beta chains across the 600 to 850 repertoires, and around 9.9 million of these chains were shared by at least two donors. Raw reads were error-corrected and collapsed into unique sequences by a nearest-neighbor algorithm in which closely related sequences were merged to remove PCR and sequencing errors. To assign V, D and J gene segments, CDR3 sequences were aligned to IMGT reference sequences. For a sequence to be retained, at least a six-nucleotide match to both a V gene segment and a J gene segment was required. Rearrangements were called productive when the CDR3 lacked stop codons and stayed in frame with V and J; all others were non-productive. Following IMGT convention, CDR3 was defined as the stretch from the second conserved V-encoded cysteine to the conserved J-encoded phenylalanine. The earlier analysis of approximately 590 of the donors excluded any sequence lacking an unambiguous match to a single V gene segment. In an earlier analysis of some 590 of the donors, a V segment was called functional when productive rearrangements were above 56.7%, and segregating when the standard deviation between donors exceeded 5%. To diagnose cytomegalovirus status from the catalog of TCR beta chain sequences, a statistical classification framework was built. A later analysis assigned V and J genes by comparing TCR nucleotide sequences with IMGT/GENE-DB human TR gene sequences. Using the TCRdist pipeline, a later analysis assigned CDR3 sequences along with most-parsimonious VDJ recombination scenarios. In a later analysis, each TCR beta chain was defined by its CDR3 amino acid sequence together with its V-gene family, and reads without a unique V-gene family were excluded. In a later analysis, around 650 highly shared, low-generation-probability nucleotide sequences were removed to address suspected cross-contamination and a sequencing artifact. For each public chain, a later analysis derived a clonal expansion index from normalized ranks of inferred template counts within each repertoire. Generation probabilities in a later analysis came from a VDJ recombination model fitted to out-of-frame rearrangements, and those results were checked against IGoR. In a later analysis, hypergeometric tests were used to score TCR-TCR, TCR-HLA and TCR-CMV co-occurrence, with a repertoire-size bias correction applied to TCR pairs. A later analysis estimated false discovery rates by permuting HLA or CMV assignments 20 times. In a later analysis, co-occurring TCRs were grouped with DBSCAN, and TCRdist sequence similarity was added when clustering was performed within HLA-allele-positive subsets. Repertoires with fewer than 30,000 or more than 120,000 public chains were left out of co-occurrence clustering, as were roughly five repertoires with anomalous nucleotide sharing. Entries here come from immuneACCESS through TCRdb and include only in-frame sequences with V and J called. Some clones fail to appear in such tables; in the studies checked, an unresolved V gene covers under half of the shortfall, and the cause of the remainder is unknown. The V and J calls and the clone size are those of that table, but D and trimming were determined from the DNA. The table of this sample itemizes more than 40,000 clones. The top ten clones comprise over 2% of the sample.

A distance of 12 bases separates the germline ends of V and J, which lose 3 bases and 3 bases respectively. The CDR3 runs 15 residues from the cysteine to the phenylalanine. The retained sequence is limited to the CDR3, 45 bases, with the frame set at the first base. CDR1 and CDR2, per the germline V gene, are SGDLS and YYNGEE. To note about this clone: Its antigen remains undetermined.

The cohort was made up of roughly 670 healthy bone marrow donors. At the time of sampling, every cohort member was nominally healthy, though immune exposures that went unrecorded were likely present. The donor was CMV seronegative and belonged to the group of 350 or so seronegative cohort members. A peripheral blood sample was provided by each donor, and peripheral blood mononuclear cells were used for TCR beta sequencing. Genomic DNA was extracted from the blood cell samples with the Qiagen DNeasy Blood Extraction Kit. The TCR was taken from a woman in her 40s in good health and CMV-seronegative. Input material: PBMCs. This receptor chain uses TRBV9 and TRBJ2-2; possibly the D gene is TRBD2, per 6 matching bases. The DNA reads as follows: TGTGCCAGCAGCGCCCTTGGGGAGGACACCGGGGAGCTGTTTTTT. This is translated as CASSALGEDTGELFF.